This T cell receptor (beta chain) was sequenced in a study of T-cell memory formation after mild COVID-19. Notes on the study in general: Clones that contracted from day 15 to 85 were balanced CD4/CD8, while later expanders leaned CD4+.

The CDR3 runs to 18 residues. Trimming took 3 bases from V and 1 from J, leaving 18 bases between them. TCRdb reprocessed the 5' RACE reads with MiXCR, giving one entry per CDR3 protein. In the table there are about 400,000 distinct CDR3 sequences, around 14% of which are singletons. A few counts support this clonotype. Its antigen is currently unknown. The origin of this receptor is a man aged 18 to 30 who had mild COVID-19 (a few samples of this study predate the infection). Cell type and time point are not known. What was sequenced was PBMCs or a T cell subset sorted from them (not recorded which). The chain employs TRBV12-3 or TRBV12-4 and TRBJ2-2; perhaps TRBD2 as D (5 bases). The CDR3 DNA follows: TGTGCCAGCAGTTTTCTCGGCCGAGGGTGGCGGAACACCGGGGAGCTGTTTTTT. Amino acids: CASSFLGRGWRNTGELFF.